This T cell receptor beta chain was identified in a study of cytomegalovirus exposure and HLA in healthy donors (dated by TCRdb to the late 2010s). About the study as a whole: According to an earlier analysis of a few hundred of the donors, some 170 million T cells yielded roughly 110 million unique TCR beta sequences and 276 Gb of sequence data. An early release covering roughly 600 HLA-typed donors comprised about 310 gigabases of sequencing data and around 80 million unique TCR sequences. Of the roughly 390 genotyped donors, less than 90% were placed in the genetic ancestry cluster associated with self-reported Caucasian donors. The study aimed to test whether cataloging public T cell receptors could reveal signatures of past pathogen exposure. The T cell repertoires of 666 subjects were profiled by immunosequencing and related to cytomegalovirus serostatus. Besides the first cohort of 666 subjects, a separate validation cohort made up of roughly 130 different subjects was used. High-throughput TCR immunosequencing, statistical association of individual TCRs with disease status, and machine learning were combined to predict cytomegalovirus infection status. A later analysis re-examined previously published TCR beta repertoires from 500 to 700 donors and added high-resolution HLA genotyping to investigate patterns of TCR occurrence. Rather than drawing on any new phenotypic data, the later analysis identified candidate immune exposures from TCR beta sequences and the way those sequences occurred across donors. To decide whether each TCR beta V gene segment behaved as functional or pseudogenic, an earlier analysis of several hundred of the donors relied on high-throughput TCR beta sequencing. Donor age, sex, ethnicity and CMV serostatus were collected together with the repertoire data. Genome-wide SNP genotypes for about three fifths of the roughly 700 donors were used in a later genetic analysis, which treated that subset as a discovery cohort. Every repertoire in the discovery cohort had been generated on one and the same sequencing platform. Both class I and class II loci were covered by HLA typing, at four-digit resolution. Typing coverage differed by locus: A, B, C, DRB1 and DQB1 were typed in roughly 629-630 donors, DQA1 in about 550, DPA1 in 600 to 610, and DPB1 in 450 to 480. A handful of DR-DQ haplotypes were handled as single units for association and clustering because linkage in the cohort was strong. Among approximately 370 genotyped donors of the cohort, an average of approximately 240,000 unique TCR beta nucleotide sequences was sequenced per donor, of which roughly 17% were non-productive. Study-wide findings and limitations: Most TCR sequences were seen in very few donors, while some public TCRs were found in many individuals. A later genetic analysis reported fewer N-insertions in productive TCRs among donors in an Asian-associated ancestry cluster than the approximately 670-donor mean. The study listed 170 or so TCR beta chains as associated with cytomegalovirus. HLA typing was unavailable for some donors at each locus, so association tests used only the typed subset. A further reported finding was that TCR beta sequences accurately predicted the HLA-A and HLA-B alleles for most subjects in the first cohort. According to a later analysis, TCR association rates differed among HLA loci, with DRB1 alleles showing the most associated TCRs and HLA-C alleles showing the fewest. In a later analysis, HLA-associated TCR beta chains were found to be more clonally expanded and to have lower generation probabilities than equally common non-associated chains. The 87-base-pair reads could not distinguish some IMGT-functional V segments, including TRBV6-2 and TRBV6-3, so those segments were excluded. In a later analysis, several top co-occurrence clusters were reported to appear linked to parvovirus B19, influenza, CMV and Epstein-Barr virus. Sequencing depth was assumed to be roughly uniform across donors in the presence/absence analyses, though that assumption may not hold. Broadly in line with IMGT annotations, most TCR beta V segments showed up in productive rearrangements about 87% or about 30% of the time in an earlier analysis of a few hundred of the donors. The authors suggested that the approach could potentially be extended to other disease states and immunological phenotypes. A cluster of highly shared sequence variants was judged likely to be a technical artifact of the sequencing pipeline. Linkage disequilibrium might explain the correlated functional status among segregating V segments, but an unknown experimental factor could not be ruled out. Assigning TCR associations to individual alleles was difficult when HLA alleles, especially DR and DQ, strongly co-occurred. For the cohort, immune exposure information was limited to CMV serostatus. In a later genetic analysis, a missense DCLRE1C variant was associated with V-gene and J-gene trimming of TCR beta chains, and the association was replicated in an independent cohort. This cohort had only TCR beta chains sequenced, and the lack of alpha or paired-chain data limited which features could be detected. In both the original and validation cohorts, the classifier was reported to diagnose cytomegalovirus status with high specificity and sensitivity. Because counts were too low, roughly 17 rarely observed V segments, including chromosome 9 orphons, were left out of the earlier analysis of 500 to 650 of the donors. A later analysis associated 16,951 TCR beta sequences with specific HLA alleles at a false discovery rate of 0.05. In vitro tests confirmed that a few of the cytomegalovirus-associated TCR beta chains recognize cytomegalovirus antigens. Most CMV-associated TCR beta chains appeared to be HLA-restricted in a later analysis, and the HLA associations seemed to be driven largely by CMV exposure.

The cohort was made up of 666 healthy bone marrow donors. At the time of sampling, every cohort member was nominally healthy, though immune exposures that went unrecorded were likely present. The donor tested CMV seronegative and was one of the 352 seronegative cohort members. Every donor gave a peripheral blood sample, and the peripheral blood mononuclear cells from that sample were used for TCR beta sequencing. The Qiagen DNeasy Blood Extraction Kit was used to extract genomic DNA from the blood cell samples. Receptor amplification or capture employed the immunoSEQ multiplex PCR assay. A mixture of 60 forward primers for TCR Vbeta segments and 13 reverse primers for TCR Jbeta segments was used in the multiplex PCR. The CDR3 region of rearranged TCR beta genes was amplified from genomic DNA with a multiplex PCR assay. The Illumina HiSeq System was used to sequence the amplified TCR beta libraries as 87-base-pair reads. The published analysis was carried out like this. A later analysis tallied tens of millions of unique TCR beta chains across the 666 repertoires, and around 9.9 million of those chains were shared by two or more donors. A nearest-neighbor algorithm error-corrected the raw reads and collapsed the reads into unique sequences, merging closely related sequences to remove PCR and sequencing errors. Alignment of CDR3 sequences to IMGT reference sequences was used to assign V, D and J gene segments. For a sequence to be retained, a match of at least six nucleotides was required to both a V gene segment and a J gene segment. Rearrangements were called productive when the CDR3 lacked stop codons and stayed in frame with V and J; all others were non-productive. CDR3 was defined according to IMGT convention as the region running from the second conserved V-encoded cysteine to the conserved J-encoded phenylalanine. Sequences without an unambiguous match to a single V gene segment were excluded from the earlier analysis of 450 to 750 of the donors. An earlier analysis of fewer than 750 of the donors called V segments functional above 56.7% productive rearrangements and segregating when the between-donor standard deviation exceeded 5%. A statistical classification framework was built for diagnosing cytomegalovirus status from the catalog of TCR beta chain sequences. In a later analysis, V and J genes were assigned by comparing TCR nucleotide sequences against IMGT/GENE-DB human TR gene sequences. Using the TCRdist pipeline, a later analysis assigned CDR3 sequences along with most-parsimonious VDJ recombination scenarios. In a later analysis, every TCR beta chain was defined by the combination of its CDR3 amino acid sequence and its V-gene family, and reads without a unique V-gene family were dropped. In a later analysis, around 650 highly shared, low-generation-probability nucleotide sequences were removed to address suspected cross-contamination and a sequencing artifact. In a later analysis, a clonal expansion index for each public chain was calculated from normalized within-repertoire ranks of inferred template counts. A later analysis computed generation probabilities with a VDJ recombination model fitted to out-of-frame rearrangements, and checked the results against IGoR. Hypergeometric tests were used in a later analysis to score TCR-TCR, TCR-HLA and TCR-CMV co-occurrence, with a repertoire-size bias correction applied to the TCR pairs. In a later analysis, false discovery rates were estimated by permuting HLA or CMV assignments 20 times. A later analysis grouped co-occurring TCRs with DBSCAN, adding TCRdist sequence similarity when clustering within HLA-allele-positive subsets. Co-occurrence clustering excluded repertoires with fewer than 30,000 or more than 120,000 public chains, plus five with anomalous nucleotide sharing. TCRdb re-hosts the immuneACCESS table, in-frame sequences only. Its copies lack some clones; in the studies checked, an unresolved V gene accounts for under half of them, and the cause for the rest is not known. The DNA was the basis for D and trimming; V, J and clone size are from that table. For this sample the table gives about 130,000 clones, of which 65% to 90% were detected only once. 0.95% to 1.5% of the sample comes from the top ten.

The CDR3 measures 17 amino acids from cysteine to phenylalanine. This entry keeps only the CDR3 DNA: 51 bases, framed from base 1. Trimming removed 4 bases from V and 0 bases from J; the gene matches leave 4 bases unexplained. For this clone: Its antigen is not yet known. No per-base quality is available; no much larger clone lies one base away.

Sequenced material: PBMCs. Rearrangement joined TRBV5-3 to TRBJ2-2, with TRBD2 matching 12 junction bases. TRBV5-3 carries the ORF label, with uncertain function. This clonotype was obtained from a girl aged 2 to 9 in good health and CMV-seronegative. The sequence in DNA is TGTGCCAGAAGCCATCTAGCGGGAGGGCCGAACACCGGGGAGCTGTTTTTT. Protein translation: CARSHLAGGPNTGELFF.